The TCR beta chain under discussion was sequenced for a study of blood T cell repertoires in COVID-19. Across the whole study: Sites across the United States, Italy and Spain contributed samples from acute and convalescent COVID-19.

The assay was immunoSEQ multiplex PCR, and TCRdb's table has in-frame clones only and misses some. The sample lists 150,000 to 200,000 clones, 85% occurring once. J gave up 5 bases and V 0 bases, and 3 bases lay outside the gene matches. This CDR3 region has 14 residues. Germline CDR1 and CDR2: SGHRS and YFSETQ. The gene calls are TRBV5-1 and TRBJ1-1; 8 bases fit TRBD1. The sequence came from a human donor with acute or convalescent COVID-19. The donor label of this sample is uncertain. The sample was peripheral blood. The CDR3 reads CASSLDRGTTEAFF. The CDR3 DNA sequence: TGCGCCAGCAGCTTGGACAGGGGGACGACTGAAGCTTTCTTT.